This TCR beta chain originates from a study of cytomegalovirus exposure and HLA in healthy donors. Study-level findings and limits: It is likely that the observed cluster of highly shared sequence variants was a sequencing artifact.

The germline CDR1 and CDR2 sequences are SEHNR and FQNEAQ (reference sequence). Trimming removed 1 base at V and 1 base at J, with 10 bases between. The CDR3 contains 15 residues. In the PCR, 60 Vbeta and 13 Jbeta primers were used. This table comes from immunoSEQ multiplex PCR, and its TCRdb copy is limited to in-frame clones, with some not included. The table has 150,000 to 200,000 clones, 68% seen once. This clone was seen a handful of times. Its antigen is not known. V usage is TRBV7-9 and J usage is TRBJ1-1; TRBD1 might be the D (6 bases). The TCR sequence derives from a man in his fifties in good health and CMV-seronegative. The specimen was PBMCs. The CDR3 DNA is TGTGCCAGCAGCTTAGTGTCAGGGGCGAACACTGAAGCTTTCTTT. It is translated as CASSLVSGANTEAFF.